A single sample gave rise to the 11 T cell receptor beta chains below, sequenced in a study of cytomegalovirus exposure and HLA in healthy donors. The PCR ran on 60 Vbeta and 13 Jbeta primers. Produced via immunoSEQ multiplex PCR; TCRdb's table is partial and in-frame only. The sample has roughly 130,000 clones, around 70% seen once; the top ten hold 2.1%. Sequencing used PBMCs. The receptors stem from a middle-aged woman in good health and CMV-seropositive.

The V gene is TRBV4-3, the J gene TRBJ1-6; a possible D gene is TRBD1 (6 bases). Germline loops: CDR1 LGHNA, CDR2 YSLEER. V was pared by 0 bases and J by 2 bases, with 14 bases between. CDR3 length: 18 amino acids. CDR3 DNA: TGCGCCAGCAGCCAAGAATGGAGTGGGGGCGCCTATAATTCACCCCTCCACTTT. Protein product: CASSQEWSGGAYNSPLHF.

The chain employs TRBV29-1 and TRBJ1-2; D is perhaps TRBD1 (6 bases). V lost 0 bases and J lost 8, with 13 bases in between. The CDR3 contains 13 residues. Germline CDR1 and CDR2: SQVTM and ANQGSEA. The CDR3 loop is CSVEEGDMRGYTF. The CDR3 coding sequence is TGCAGCGTTGAAGAAGGGGACATGCGCGGCTACACCTTC.

The chain links TRBV19 to TRBJ1-4; D perhaps matches TRBD1 (6 bases). V lost 9 bases and J lost 7, with 18 bases in between. This CDR3 contains 14 residues. Germline lookup yields CDR1 LNHDA and CDR2 SQIVND (reference sequence). Written as DNA, the CDR3 is TGTGCCAGAAATCCCGGGACACGGGGTGAAAAACTGTTTTTT. As protein: CARNPGTRGEKLFF.

V is TRBV5-8 and J is TRBJ1-4; D ambiguous. V was pared by 7 bases and J by 3 bases, with 7 bases between. CDR3 length: 12 residues. Germline CDR1 is SGHTS and CDR2 is YDEGEE. For the CDR3, the DNA is TGTGCCAGCGGCACGTCTAATGAAAAACTGTTTTTT. Protein product: CASGTSNEKLFF.

This clone showed up just a few times. This sequence joins TRBV18 and TRBJ2-7, with TRBD2 identical over 11 bases. V shed 3 bases, J shed 1 base, and the junction held 2 bases outside the gene matches. Per the germline V gene, CDR1 is KGHSH and CDR2 is LQKENI. The CDR3 runs 15 residues. CDR3 sequence reads: CASSPRTSGSYEQYF. The DNA for the CDR3 is TGTGCCAGCTCACCGCGGACTAGCGGGTCCTACGAGCAGTACTTC.

This sequence joins TRBV7-9 and TRBJ1-6, with a tentative D call TRBD1 (5 bases). The CDR3 is made up of 18 amino acids. Trimming stripped 1 base from V and 5 bases from J, with 18 bases between. CDR1 SEHNR and CDR2 FQNEAQ come from the germline V gene (reference sequence). CDR3: CASSLELVVTENNSPLHF. The CDR3 DNA sequence: TGTGCCAGCAGCTTAGAGTTGGTAGTGACAGAAAATAATTCACCCCTCCACTTT.

This chain joins TRBV30 and TRBJ1-2, with 10 bases matching TRBD1. V shed 4 bases and J 6 bases; nucleotides not matched to a gene: 5. Germline-derived CDR1 and CDR2 are GTSNPN and SVGIG (reference sequence). This CDR3 spans 13 amino acids. Here the CDR3 reads CAWTSGTGDGYTF. The DNA of the CDR3 is TGTGCCTGGACCTCCGGGACAGGGGATGGCTACACCTTC.

Only a few counts were recorded for this clone. The chain employs TRBV9 and TRBJ1-4, with TRBD1 identical over 7 bases. The CDR3 has 15 residues. Trimming removed 0 bases from V and 8 bases from J; junction bases left unmatched: 7. The germline V gene encodes CDR1 SGDLS and CDR2 YYNGEE. The CDR3 DNA sequence: TGTGCCAGCAGCGTAGATAGCAGGGGGAAGGAAAAACTGTTTTTT. Translated, it gives CASSVDSRGKEKLFF.

This chain links TRBV7-6 with TRBJ2-2; D is perhaps TRBD2 (6 bases). Looked up from germline, CDR1 is SGHVS and CDR2 is FNYEAQ. With 2 bases removed from V and 6 bases from J, the gap between germline ends came to 13 bases. The CDR3 loop spans 15 amino acids. The CDR3 DNA sequence: TGTGCCAGCAGCTTATGGGACTTCGACGCCGGGGAGCTGTTTTTT. This sequence encodes CASSLWDFDAGELFF.

The chain joins TRBV19 to TRBJ1-3; a weak D match, TRBD1 (5 bases). This CDR3 has 16 amino acids. Trimming cost V 3 bases and J 0 bases, with 12 bases left between them. The germline V gene encodes CDR1 LNHDA and CDR2 SQIVND (reference sequence). In nucleotides, the CDR3 is TGTGCCAGTAGTATGGTCGACAGTCGCTCTGGAAACACCATATATTTT. This gives the protein CASSMVDSRSGNTIYF.

The chain employs TRBV30 and TRBJ2-7, with 7 nucleotides matching TRBD1. J was trimmed by 3 bases and V by 3 bases; bases with no gene match: 5. CDR1 is GTSNPN and CDR2 is SVGIG in the germline V gene (reference sequence). This CDR3 is 13 amino acids long. The CDR3 DNA is TGTGCCTGGAGCCTCAGGGGGAACTACGAGCAGTACTTC. It codes for CAWSLRGNYEQYF.